The entry below describes one T cell receptor (beta chain). Some clones are missing from TCRdb's copy, which holds only in-frame ones; the method was immunoSEQ multiplex PCR. Here the sample spans under 250,000 clones, 70% to 90% being singletons. These data come from a study of blood T cell repertoires in COVID-19. At the level of the study: In each case, the material was cDNA or gDNA derived from T cells, B-cell-depleted T cells, or PBMCs.

The CDR3 sequence is 12 residues long. Germline assignment: CDR1 SGHRS and CDR2 YFSETQ. V shed 4 bases and J shed 6 bases, with 9 bases lying between them. This clonotype was sampled from a woman aged 65 to 85 with active or convalescent COVID-19. The V call is TRBV5-1, the J call TRBJ2-3; no definite D call. Sequenced material: peripheral blood. The CDR3 nucleotides read TGCGCCAGCAGCCTTTTTATGGATACGCAGTATTTT. It translates to CASSLFMDTQYF.